This T cell receptor beta chain stems from a study of response to subunit inactivated influenza vaccine. Whole-study findings and limits: It was the authors' suggestion that each seasonal influenza vaccination recruits few new T cells.

Per germline, CDR1 KGHSH and CDR2 LQKENI. Trimming cost V 3 bases and J 0 bases, with 9 bases left between them. This CDR3 contains 15 residues. Using its own MiXCR run on the RT-PCR reads, TCRdb lists one record per CDR3 protein. The sample records more than 200,000 distinct CDR3 sequences, less than 15% being singletons. Note on this clonotype: Its antigen is undetermined.

Here the sequenced sample was non-naive T cells sorted from PBMCs, taken 14 to 15 days before vaccination. The chain links TRBV18 to TRBJ2-1, with D perhaps TRBD1 (6 bases). This clonotype was obtained from a man in his forties or fifties who received an inactivated influenza vaccine. The CDR3, as DNA: TGTGCCAGCTCACCGAGGGGGAACTCCTACAATGAGCAGTTCTTC. Protein: CASSPRGNSYNEQFF.